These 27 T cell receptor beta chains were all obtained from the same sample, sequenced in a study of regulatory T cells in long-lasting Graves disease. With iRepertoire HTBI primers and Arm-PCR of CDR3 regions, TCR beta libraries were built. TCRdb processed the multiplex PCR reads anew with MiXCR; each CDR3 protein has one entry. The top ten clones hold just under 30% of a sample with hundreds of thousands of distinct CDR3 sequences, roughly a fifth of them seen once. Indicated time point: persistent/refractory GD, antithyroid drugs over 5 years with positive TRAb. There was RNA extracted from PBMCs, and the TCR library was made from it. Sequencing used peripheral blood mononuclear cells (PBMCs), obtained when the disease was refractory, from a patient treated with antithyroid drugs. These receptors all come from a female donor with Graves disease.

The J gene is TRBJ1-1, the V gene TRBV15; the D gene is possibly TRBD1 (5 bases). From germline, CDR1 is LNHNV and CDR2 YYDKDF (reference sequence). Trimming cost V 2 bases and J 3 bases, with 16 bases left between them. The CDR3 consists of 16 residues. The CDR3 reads CATSRPTGLGDTEAFF. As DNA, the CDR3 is TGTGCCACCAGCAGACCGACCGGACTGGGGGACACTGAAGCTTTCTTT.

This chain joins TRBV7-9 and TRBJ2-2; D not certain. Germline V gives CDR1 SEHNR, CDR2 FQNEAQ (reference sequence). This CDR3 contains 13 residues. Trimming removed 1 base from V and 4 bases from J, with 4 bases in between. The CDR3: CASSLVATGELFF. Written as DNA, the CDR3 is TGTGCCAGCAGCTTAGTGGCCACCGGGGAGCTGTTTTTT. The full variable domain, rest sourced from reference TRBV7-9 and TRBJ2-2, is DTGVSQNPRHKITKRGQNVTFRCDPISEHNRLYWYRQTLGQGPEFLTYFQNEAQLEKSRLLSDRFSAERPKGSFSTLEIQRTEQGDSAMYLCASSLVATGELFFGEGSRLTVL.

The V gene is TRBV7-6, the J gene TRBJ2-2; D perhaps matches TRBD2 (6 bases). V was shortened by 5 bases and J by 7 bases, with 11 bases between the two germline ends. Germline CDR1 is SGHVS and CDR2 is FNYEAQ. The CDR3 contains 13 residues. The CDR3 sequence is CASSPLAFGELFF. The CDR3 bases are TGTGCCAGCAGCCCTCTAGCGTTCGGGGAGCTGTTTTTT.

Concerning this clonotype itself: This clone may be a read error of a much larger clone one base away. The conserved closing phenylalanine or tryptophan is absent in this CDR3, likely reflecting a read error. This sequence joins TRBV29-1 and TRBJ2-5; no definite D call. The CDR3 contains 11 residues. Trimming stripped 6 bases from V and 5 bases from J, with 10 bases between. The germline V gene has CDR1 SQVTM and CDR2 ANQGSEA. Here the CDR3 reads CSVAPRETQYS. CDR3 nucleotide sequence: TGCAGCGTGGCCCCCAGGGAGACCCAGTACTCC.

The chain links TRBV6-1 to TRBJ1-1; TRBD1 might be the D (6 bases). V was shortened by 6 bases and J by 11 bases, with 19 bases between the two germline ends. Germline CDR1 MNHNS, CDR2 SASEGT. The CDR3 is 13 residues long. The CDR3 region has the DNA TGTGCCAGCAGGTTTCCGGGACATACTGGCGCTTTCTTT. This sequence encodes CASRFPGHTGAFF.

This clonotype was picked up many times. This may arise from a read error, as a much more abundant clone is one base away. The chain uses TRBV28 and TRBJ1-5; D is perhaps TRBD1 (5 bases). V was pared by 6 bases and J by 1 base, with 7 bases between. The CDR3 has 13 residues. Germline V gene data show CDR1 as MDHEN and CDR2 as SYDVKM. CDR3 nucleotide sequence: TGTGCCAGCAGGCGGGACAGCAATCAGCCCCAGCATTTT. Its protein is CASRRDSNQPQHF.

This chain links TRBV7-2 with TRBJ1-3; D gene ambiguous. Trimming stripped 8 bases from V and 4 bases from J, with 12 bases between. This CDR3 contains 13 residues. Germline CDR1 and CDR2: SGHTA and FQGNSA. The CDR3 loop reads CASSPSRGNTIYF. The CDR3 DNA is TGTGCCAGCTCTCCTTCTCGGGGAAACACCATATATTTT. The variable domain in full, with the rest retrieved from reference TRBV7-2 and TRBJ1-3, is GAGVSQSPSNKVTEKGKDVELRCDPISGHTALYWYRQSLGQGLEFLIYFQGNSAPDKSGLPSDRFSAERTGGSVSTLTIQRTQQEDSAVYLCASSPSRGNTIYFGEGSWLTVV.

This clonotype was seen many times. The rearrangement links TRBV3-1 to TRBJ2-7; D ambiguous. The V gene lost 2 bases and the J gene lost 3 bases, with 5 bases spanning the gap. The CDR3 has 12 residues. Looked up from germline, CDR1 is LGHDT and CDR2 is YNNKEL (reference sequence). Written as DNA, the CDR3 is TGTGCCAGCAGCCAAAACCGCTACGAGCAGTACTTC. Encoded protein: CASSQNRYEQYF.

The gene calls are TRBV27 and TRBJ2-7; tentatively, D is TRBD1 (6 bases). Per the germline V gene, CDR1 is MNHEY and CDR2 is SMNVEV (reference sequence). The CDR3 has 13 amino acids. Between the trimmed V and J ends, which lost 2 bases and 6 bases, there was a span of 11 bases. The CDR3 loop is CASSLREGGEQYF. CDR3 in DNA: TGTGCCAGCAGTTTACGGGAAGGGGGCGAGCAGTACTTC.

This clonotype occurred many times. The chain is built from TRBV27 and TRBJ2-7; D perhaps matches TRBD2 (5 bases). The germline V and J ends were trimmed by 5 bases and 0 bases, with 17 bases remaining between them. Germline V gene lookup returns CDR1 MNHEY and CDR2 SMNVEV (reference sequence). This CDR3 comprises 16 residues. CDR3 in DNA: TGTGCCAGCAGTCCTCTCAGCGGAAGGAGCTCCTACGAGCAGTACTTC. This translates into CASSPLSGRSSYEQYF.

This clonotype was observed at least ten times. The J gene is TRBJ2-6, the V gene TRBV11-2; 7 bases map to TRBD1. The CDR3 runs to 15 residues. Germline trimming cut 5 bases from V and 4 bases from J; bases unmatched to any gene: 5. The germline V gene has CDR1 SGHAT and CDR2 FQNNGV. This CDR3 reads CASSPQGTGANVLTF. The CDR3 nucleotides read TGTGCCAGCAGCCCACAGGGGACCGGGGCCAACGTCCTGACTTTC.

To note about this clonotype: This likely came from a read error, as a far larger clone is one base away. Written as DNA, the CDR3 is TGTGCCAGCCTCCCACCGGGACTAGCGAACACCGGGGAGCTGTTTTTT. Its translation is CASLPPGLANTGELFF. V and J are TRBV12-3 or TRBV12-4 and TRBJ2-2; 8 bases match TRBD2. CDR3 length: 16 residues. The J segment lost 0 bases and the V segment lost 8 bases, leaving 8 bases of the junction unmatched.

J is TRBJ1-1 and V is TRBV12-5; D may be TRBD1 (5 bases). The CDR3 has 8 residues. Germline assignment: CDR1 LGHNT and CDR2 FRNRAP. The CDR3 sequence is CPREEAFF. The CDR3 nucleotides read TGTCCCAGGGAAGAAGCTTTCTTT.

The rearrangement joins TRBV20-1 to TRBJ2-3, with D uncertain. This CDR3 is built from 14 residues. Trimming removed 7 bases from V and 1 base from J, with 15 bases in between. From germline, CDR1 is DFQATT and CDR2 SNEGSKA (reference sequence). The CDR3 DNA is TGCAGTGTTGCGCTTCCCCTCCGCACAGATACGCAGTATTTT. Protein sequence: CSVALPLRTDTQYF.

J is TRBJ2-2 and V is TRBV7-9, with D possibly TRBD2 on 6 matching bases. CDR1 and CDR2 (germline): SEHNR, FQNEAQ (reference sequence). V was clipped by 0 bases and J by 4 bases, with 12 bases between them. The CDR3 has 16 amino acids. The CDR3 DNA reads TGTGCCAGCAGCTTAGCGGGATCGGGGGTCACCGGGGAGCTGTTTTTT. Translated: CASSLAGSGVTGELFF.

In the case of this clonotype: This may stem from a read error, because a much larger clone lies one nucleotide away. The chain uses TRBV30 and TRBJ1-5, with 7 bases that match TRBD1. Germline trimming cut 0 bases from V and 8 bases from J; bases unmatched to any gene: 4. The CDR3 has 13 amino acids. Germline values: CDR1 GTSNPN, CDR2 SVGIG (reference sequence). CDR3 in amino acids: CAWSVQGGEPQHF. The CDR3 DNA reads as TGTGCCTGGAGTGTCCAGGGGGGTGAGCCCCAGCATTTT.

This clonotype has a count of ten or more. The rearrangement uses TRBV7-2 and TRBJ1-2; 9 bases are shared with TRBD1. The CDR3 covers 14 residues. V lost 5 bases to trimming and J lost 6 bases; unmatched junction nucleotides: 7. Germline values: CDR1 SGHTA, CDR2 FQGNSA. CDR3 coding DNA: TGTGCCAGCAGCAGGACAGGGGAAACGGATGGCTACACCTTC. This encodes CASSRTGETDGYTF.

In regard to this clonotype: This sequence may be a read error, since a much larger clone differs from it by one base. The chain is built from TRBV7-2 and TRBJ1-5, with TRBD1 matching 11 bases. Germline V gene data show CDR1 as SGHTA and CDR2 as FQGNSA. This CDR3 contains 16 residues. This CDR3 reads CASSTGTGGSNRPQHF. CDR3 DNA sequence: TGTGCCAGCAGCACCGGGACAGGGGGAAGCAATCGGCCCCAGCATTTT.

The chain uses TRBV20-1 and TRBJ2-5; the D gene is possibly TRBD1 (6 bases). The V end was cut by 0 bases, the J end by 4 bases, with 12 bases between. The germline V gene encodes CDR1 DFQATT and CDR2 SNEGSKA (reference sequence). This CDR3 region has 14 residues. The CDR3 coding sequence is TGCAGTGCTAGAGATAGGGGGACGGTAGAGACCCAGTACTTC. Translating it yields CSARDRGTVETQYF.

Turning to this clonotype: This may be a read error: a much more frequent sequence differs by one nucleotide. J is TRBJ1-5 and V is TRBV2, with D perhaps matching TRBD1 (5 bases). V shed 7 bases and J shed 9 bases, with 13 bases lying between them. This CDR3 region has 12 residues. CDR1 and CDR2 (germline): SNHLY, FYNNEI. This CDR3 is CASTRDPRPQHF. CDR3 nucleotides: TGTGCCAGCACCCGGGACCCACGGCCCCAGCATTTT.

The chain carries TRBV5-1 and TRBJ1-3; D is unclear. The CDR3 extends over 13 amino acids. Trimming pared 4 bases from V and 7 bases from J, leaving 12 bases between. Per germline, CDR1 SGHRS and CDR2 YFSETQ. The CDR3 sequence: CASSKSPLNTIYF. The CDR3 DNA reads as TGCGCCAGCAGCAAAAGTCCCCTTAACACCATATATTTT.

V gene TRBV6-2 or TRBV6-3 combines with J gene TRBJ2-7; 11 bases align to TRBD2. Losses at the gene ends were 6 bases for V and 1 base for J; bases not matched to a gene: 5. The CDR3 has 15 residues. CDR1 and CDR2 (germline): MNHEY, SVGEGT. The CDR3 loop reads CASRPSGGLSYEQYF. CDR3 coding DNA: TGTGCCAGCAGACCTAGCGGGGGGTTGTCCTACGAGCAGTACTTC.

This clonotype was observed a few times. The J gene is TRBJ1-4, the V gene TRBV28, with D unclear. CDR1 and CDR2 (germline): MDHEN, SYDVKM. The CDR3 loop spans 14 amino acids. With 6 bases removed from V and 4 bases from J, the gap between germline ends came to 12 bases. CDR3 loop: CASRPRRFNEKLFF. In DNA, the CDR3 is TGTGCCAGCAGGCCCAGGAGGTTTAATGAAAAACTGTTTTTT. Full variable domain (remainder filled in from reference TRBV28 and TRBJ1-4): DVKVTQSSRYLVKRTGEKVFLECVQDMDHENMFWYRQDPGLGLRLIYFSYDVKMKEKGDIPEGYSVSREKKERFSLILESASTNQTSMYLCASRPRRFNEKLFFGSGTQLSVL.

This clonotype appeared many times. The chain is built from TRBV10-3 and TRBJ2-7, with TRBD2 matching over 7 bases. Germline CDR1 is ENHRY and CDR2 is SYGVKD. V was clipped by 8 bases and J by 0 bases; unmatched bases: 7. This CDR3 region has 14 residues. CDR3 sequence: CAIGGGESSYEQYF. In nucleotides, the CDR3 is TGTGCCATCGGGGGGGGGGAAAGCTCCTACGAGCAGTACTTC.

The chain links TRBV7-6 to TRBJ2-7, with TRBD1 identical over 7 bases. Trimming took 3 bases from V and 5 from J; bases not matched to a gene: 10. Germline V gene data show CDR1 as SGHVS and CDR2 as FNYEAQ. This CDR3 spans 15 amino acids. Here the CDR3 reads CASSFGTVGANEQYF. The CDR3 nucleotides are TGTGCCAGCAGCTTTGGGACAGTGGGCGCCAACGAGCAGTACTTC.

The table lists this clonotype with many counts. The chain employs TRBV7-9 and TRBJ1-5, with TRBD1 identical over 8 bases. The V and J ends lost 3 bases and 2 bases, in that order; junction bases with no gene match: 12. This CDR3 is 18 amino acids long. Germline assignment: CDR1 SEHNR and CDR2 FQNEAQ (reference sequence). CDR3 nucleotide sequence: TGTGCCAGCAGCTTGGGAACAGGGGGGCGACTGGGCAATCAGCCCCAGCATTTT. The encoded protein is CASSLGTGGRLGNQPQHF.

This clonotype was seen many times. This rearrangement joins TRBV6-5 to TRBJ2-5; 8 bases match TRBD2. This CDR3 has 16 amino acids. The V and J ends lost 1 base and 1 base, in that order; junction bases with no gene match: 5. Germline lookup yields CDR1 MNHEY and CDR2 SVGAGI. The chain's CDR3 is CASSYFRGRSQETQYF. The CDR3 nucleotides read TGTGCCAGCAGTTACTTTCGCGGGAGGTCCCAAGAGACCCAGTACTTC.